This T cell receptor (beta chain) was recorded in a study of T-cell memory formation after mild COVID-19. The authors produced TCR alpha and TCR beta cDNA libraries with sample barcodes and UMIs by 5'RACE using constant-segment primers. TCRdb ran MiXCR on the 5' RACE reads and lists one entry per CDR3 protein. This sample has under 300,000 distinct CDR3 sequences, with roughly 17% found just once. This clonotype was observed a handful of times. V was pared by 0 bases and J by 1 base, with 5 bases between. This CDR3 region has 14 residues. The germline CDR1 and CDR2 sequences are MNHEY and SMNVEV (reference sequence).

Sequencing input: PBMCs or a T cell subset sorted from them (not recorded which). The rearrangement joins TRBV27 to TRBJ2-3; unclear D gene. The TCR originated in a young man who had mild COVID-19 (a few samples of this study predate the infection). Cell type and time point are not known. This CDR3 is CASSLSERTDTQYF. In nucleotides, the CDR3 is TGTGCCAGCAGTTTATCGGAGCGCACAGATACGCAGTATTTT.